This is a list of T cell receptor beta chains from one sample in a study of T cell responses to AZD1222 COVID-19 vaccine. Using immunoSEQ multiplex PCR, the repertoire was profiled, and TCRdb retains in-frame clones only, with some absent. The sample carries approximately 130,000 clones, more than 85% recorded once. This sample comprised peripheral blood, obtained on day 0 of AZD1222 vaccination. These receptors originate from an adult in good health. Both conserved end residues are part of each CDR3. A D gene is named only where the DNA matches it firmly. Not every row has a clone size; where given, it reads once, few, many or a size class.

d_call	j_call	clone_size	v_call	cdr3_aa	cdr3_nt
NA	TRBJ1-2	NA	TRBV11-3	CASSFNIYGYTF	TGTGCCAGCAGCTTTAATATCTATGGCTACACCTTC
NA	TRBJ1-1	NA	TRBV3-1/TRBV3-2	CASSQAGQGTEAFF	TGTGCCAGCAGCCAAGCAGGGCAAGGTACTGAAGCTTTCTTT
NA	TRBJ2-1	NA	TRBV7-2	CASSLLPGHEQFF	TGTGCCAGCAGCTTACTGCCAGGGCATGAGCAGTTCTTC
TRBD2	TRBJ2-5	once	TRBV12-5	CASGLAGTSGGSSGPPGTQYF	TGTGCTAGTGGTTTGGCTGGGACTAGCGGGGGGAGTTCCGGGCCACCGGGGACCCAGTACTTC
NA	TRBJ2-7	NA	TRBV5-4	CASSPGAAYEQYF	TGTGCCAGCAGCCCCGGGGCAGCCTACGAGCAGTACTTC
NA	TRBJ1-2	NA	TRBV6-5	CASSYSSGRGYGYTF	TGTGCCAGCAGTTACAGTTCGGGGCGGGGCTATGGCTACACCTTC
TRBD1	TRBJ1-2	NA	TRBV5-5	CASSLAGQGAIYGYTF	TGTGCCAGCAGCTTGGCCGGACAGGGGGCAATCTATGGCTACACCTTC
TRBD1	TRBJ1-1	NA	TRBV6-1	CASSDPRGPEAFF	TGTGCCAGCAGTGATCCCAGGGGGCCTGAAGCTTTCTTT
TRBD2	TRBJ2-1	few	TRBV7-9	CASSLAWRGYYNEQFF	TGTGCCAGCAGCTTAGCTTGGCGGGGGTACTACAATGAGCAGTTCTTC
TRBD1	TRBJ1-1	NA	TRBV6-5	CASSYDRVEAFF	TGTGCCAGCAGCTACGACAGGGTGGAAGCTTTCTTT
NA	TRBJ1-2	NA	TRBV5-1	CASGTGSAGSDGYTF	TGCGCCAGCGGGACCGGGTCGGCAGGTTCGGATGGCTACACCTTC
NA	TRBJ1-1	NA	TRBV7-9	CASSLSGLEAFF	TGTGCCAGCAGCTTAAGTGGACTTGAAGCTTTCTTT
NA	TRBJ2-3	NA	TRBV30	CAWRKGASTDTQYF	TGTGCCTGGAGAAAGGGAGCTAGCACAGATACGCAGTATTTT
NA	TRBJ1-2	NA	TRBV19	CASSGLRTDSFYGYTF	TGTGCCAGTAGCGGGCTTAGGACCGATTCTTTCTATGGCTACACCTTC
TRBD1	TRBJ1-1	NA	TRBV5-6	CASSFTGIGGKNTEAFF	TGTGCCAGCAGCTTTACAGGGATAGGGGGCAAGAACACTGAAGCTTTCTTT
NA	TRBJ2-4	NA	TRBV18	CASSPGVTAKNIQYF	TGTGCCAGCTCACCGGGGGTTACGGCCAAAAACATTCAGTACTTC
NA	TRBJ1-3	NA	TRBV5-1	CASSRDVYSGNTIYF	TGCGCCAGCAGCAGGGACGTCTACTCTGGAAACACCATATATTTT
TRBD1	TRBJ2-7	once	TRBV4-1	CASSQGAPTGGLSYEQYF	TGCGCCAGCAGCCAAGGGGCCCCTACAGGGGGCTTATCCTACGAGCAGTACTTC
NA	TRBJ1-2	NA	TRBV6-5	CASSYSGGESYGYTF	TGTGCCAGCAGTTACTCTGGAGGGGAGAGCTATGGCTACACCTTC
TRBD2	TRBJ2-5	NA	TRBV6-5	CASTLAGVGTQYF	TGTGCCAGCACCTTAGCGGGGGTCGGGACCCAGTACTTC
TRBD2	TRBJ2-1	NA	TRBV11-3	CASSSLGSGGDTYNEQFF	TGTGCCAGCAGCTCCTTGGGGAGCGGGGGGGACACCTACAATGAGCAGTTCTTC
NA	TRBJ1-1	NA	TRBV5-6	CASSLVGGRNTEAFF	TGTGCCAGCAGCTTAGTGGGGGGTAGGAACACTGAAGCTTTCTTT
TRBD1	TRBJ1-2	NA	TRBV3-1/TRBV3-2	CASSHLDRGFNYGYTF	TGTGCCAGCAGCCACCTGGACAGGGGGTTTAACTATGGCTACACCTTC
NA	TRBJ1-1	NA	TRBV29-1	CSLGEGGTTEAFF	TGCAGCCTTGGGGAGGGGGGGACCACTGAAGCTTTCTTT
NA	TRBJ1-1	NA	TRBV7-2	CASSSRGRTYTEAFF	TGTGCCAGCAGCTCCAGGGGTCGCACTTACACTGAAGCTTTCTTT
NA	TRBJ2-2	NA	TRBV18	CASSPEANTGELFF	TGTGCCAGCTCACCAGAAGCGAACACCGGGGAGCTGTTTTTT
NA	TRBJ1-2	NA	TRBV7-2	CASSLQGGMSGYTF	TGTGCCAGCAGCTTACAGGGAGGAATGAGTGGCTACACCTTC
NA	TRBJ1-2	NA	TRBV2	CASRGDGNYGYTF	TGTGCCAGCAGGGGGGACGGAAACTATGGCTACACCTTC
NA	TRBJ1-5	NA	TRBV2	CASRAYNQPQHF	TGTGCCAGCAGGGCCTACAATCAGCCCCAGCATTTT
TRBD1	TRBJ1-1	NA	TRBV5-5	CASSQGQGLNTEAFF	TGTGCCAGCAGCCAGGGACAGGGGTTGAACACTGAAGCTTTCTTT
NA	TRBJ2-1	NA	TRBV3-1/TRBV3-2	CASSQAMRDEQFF	TGTGCCAGCAGCCAAGCGATGCGGGATGAGCAGTTCTTC
TRBD1	TRBJ1-3	once	TRBV3-1/TRBV3-2	CASSWTGGNTIYF	TGTGCCAGCAGCTGGACAGGTGGAAACACCATATATTTT
NA	TRBJ2-1	NA	TRBV2	CASSEGRGPPYNEQFF	TGTGCCAGCAGTGAAGGGCGGGGGCCTCCCTACAATGAGCAGTTCTTC
TRBD1	TRBJ1-1	NA	TRBV5-1	CASTTGTGGSLWTEAFF	TGCGCCAGCACCACCGGGACAGGGGGCAGTCTTTGGACTGAAGCTTTCTTT
NA	TRBJ1-2	NA	TRBV5-1	CASSLGGALGYGYTF	TGCGCCAGCAGCCTCGGAGGGGCGCTGGGCTATGGCTACACCTTC
NA	TRBJ1-1	NA	TRBV27	CASSLSSHPAQAMNTEAFF	TGTGCCAGCAGTTTATCGTCCCATCCGGCCCAGGCTATGAACACTGAAGCTTTCTTT
NA	TRBJ1-2	once	TRBV7-3	CASSLTGGTGWNNGYTF	TGTGCCAGCAGCTTAACAGGGGGAACAGGGTGGAACAATGGCTACACCTTC
NA	TRBJ1-2	NA	TRBV30	CAWSVPRGYNGYTF	TGTGCCTGGAGTGTCCCCAGGGGATACAATGGCTACACCTTC